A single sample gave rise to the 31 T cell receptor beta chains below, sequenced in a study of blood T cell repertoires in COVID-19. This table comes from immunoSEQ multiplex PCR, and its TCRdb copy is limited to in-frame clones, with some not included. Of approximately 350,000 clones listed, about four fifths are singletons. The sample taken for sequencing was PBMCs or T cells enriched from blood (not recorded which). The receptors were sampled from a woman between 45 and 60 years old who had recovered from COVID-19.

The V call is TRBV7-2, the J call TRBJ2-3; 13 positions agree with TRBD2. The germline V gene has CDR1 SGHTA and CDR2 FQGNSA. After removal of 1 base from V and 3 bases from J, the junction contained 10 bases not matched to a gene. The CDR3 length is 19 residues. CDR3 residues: CASSLERWRTSGRTDTQYF. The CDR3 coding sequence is TGTGCCAGCAGCTTAGAGAGGTGGAGGACTAGCGGGAGAACAGATACGCAGTATTTT.

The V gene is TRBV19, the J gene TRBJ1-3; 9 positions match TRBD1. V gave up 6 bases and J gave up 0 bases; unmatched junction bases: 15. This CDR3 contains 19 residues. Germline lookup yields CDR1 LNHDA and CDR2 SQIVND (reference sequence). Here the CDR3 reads CASSGTGRTFGDSGNTIYF. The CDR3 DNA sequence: TGTGCCAGTAGCGGGACAGGGAGGACCTTTGGGGACTCTGGAAACACCATATATTTT.

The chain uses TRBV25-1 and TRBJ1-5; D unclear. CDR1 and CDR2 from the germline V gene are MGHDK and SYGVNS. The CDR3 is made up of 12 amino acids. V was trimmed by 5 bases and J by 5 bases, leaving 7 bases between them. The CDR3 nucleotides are TGTGCCAGCAGTTTAGGAGATCAGCCCCAGCATTTT. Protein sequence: CASSLGDQPQHF.

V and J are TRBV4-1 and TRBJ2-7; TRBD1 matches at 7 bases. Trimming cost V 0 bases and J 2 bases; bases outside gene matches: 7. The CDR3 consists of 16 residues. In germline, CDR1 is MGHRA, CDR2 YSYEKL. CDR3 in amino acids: CASSQETGLKAYEQYF. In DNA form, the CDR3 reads TGCGCCAGCAGCCAAGAGACAGGGCTAAAGGCCTACGAGCAGTACTTC.

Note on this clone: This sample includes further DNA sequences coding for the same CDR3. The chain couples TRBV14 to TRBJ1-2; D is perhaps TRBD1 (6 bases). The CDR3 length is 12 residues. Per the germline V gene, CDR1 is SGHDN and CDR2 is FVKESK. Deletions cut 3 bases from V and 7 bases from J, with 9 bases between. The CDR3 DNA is TGTGCCAGCAGCCATCCCAGGGGTGGCTACACCTTC. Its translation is CASSHPRGGYTF.

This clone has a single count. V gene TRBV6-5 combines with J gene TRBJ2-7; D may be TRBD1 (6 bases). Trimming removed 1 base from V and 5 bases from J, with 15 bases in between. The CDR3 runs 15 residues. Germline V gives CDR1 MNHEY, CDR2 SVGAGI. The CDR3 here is CASSYLPGASNEQYF. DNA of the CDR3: TGTGCCAGCAGTTACTTGCCAGGGGCGTCCAACGAGCAGTACTTC.

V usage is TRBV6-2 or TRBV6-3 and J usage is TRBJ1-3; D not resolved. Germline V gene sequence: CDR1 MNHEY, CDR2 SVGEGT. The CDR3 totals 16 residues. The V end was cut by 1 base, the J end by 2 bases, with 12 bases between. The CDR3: CASSYFPRGTGNTIYF. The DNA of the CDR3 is TGTGCCAGCAGTTACTTCCCTCGCGGTACTGGAAACACCATATATTTT.

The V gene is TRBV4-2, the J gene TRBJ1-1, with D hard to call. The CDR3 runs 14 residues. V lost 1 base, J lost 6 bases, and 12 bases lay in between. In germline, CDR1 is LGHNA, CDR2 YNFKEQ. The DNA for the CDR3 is TGTGCCAGCAGCCAAGGAAGAGTAGTCCCTGAAGCTTTCTTT. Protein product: CASSQGRVVPEAFF.

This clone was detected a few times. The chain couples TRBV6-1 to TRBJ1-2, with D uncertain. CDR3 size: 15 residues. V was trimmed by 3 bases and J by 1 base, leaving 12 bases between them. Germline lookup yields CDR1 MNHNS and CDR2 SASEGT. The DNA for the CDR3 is TGTGCCAGCAGTGATCTCCTTGCGGGTAACTATGGCTACACCTTC. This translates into CASSDLLAGNYGYTF.

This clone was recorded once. The CDR3 coding sequence is TGTGCCAGCAGCCAGGCTCAGGGTAGAAACACCATATATTTT. Protein: CASSQAQGRNTIYF. The rearrangement joins TRBV3-1 (or the pseudogene TRBV3-2) to TRBJ1-3, with a possible D match to TRBD1 (5 bases). Trimming left V 3 bases short and J 5 bases short, with 11 bases between. CDR1 LGHDT and CDR2 YNNKEL come from the germline V gene (reference sequence). CDR3 length: 14 amino acids.

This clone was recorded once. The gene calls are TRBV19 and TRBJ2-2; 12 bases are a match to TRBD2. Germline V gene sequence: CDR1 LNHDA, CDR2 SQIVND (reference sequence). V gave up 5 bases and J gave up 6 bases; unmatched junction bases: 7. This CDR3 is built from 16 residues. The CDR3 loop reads CASSALAGGPPGELFF. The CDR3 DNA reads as TGTGCCAGTAGTGCCCTAGCGGGAGGGCCCCCCGGGGAGCTGTTTTTT.

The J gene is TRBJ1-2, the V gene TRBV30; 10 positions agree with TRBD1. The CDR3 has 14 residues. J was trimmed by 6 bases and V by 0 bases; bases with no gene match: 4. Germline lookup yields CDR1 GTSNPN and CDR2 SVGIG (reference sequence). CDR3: CAWSVPGTGDGYTF. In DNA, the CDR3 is TGTGCCTGGAGTGTACCCGGGACAGGGGATGGCTACACCTTC.

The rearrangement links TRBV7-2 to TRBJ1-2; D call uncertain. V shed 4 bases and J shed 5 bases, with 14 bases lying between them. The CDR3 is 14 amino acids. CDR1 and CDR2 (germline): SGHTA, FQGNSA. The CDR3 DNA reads TGTGCCAGCAGCTCCCACGGACCGGGATATGGCTACACCTTC. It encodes CASSSHGPGYGYTF.

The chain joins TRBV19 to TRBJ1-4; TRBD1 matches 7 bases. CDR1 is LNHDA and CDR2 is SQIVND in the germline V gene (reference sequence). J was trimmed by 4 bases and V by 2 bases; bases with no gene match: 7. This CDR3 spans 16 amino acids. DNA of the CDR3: TGTGCCAGTAGTATACGCTTGGACAGGCATAATGAAAAACTGTTTTTT. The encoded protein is CASSIRLDRHNEKLFF.

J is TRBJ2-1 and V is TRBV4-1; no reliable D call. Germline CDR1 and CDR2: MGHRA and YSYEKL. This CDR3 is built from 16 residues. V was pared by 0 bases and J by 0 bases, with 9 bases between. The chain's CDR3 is CASSQDSYSSYNEQFF. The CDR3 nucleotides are TGCGCCAGCAGCCAAGACTCCTATAGCTCCTACAATGAGCAGTTCTTC.

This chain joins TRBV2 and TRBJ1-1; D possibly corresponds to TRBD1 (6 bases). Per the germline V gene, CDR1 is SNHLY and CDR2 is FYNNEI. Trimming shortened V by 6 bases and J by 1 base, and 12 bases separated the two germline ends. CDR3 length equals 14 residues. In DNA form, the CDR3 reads TGTGCCAGCAGGCACAGGGACCCGAACACTGAAGCTTTCTTT. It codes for CASRHRDPNTEAFF.

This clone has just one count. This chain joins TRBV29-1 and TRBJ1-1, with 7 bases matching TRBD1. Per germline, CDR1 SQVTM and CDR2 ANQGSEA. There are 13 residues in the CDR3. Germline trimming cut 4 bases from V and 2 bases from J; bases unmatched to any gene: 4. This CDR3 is CSVGGTANTEAFF. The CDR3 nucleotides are TGCAGCGTTGGGGGGACAGCTAACACTGAAGCTTTCTTT.

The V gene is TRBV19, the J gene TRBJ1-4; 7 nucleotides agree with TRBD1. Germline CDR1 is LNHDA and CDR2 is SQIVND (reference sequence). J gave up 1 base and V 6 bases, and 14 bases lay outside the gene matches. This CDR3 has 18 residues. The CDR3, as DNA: TGTGCCAGTAGAACGGGACAGTGGGAAAGGCGAACTAATGAAAAACTGTTTTTT. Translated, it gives CASRTGQWERRTNEKLFF.

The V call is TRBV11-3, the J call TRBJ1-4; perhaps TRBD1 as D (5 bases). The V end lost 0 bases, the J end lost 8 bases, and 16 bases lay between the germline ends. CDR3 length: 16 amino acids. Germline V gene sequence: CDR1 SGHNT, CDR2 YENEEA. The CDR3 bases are TGTGCCAGCAGCTTAGATCGTGCAGGGTTTGGGGAAAAACTGTTTTTT. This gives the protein CASSLDRAGFGEKLFF. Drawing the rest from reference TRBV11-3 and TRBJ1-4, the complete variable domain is EAGVVQSPRYKIIEKKQPVAFWCNPISGHNTLYWYLQNLGQGPELLIRYENEEAVDDSQLPKDRFSAERLKGVDSTLKIQPAELGDSAVYLCASSLDRAGFGEKLFFGSGTQLSVL.

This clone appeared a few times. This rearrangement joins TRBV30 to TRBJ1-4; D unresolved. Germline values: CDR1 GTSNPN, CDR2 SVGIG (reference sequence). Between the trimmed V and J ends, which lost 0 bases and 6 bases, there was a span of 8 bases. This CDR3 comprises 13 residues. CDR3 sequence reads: CAWSVQQYEKLFF. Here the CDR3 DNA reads TGTGCCTGGAGTGTACAACAGTATGAAAAACTGTTTTTT.

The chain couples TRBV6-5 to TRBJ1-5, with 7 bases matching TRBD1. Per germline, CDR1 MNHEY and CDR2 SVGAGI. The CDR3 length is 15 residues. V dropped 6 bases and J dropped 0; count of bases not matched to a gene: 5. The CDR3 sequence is CASREDRISNQPQHF. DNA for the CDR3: TGTGCCAGCAGGGAGGACAGGATTAGCAATCAGCCCCAGCATTTT.

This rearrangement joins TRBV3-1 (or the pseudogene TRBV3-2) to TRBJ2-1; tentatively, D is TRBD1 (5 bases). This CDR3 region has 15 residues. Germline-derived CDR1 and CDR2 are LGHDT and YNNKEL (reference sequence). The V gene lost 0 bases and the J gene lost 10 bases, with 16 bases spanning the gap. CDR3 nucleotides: TGTGCCAGCAGCCAAGATGACAAGGGGATGGGCGAGCAGTTCTTC. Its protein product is CASSQDDKGMGEQFF.

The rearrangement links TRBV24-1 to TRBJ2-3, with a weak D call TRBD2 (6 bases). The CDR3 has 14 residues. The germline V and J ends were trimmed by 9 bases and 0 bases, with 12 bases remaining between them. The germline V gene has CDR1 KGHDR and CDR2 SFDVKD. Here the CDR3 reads CATHSGSSTDTQYF. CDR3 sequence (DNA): TGTGCCACCCATAGCGGTTCTAGCACAGATACGCAGTATTTT.

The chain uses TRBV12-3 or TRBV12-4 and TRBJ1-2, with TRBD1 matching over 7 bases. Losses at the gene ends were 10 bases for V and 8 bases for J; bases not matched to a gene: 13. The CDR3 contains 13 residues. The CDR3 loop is CATFGGTEEGYTF. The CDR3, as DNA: TGTGCCACCTTTGGGGGGACAGAAGAGGGCTACACCTTC.

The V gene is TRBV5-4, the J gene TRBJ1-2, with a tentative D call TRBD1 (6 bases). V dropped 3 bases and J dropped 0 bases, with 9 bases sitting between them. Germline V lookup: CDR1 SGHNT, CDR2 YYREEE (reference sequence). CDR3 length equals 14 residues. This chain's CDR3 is CASSSTGPNYGYTF. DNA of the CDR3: TGTGCCAGCAGCTCCACAGGGCCTAACTATGGCTACACCTTC.

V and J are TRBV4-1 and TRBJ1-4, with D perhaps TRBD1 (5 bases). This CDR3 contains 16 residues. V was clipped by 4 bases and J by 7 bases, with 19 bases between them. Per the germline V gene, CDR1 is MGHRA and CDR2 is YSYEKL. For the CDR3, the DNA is TGCGCCAGCAGCCCCATAGGCCAGGGCGAAGGTGAAAAACTGTTTTTT. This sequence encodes CASSPIGQGEGEKLFF.

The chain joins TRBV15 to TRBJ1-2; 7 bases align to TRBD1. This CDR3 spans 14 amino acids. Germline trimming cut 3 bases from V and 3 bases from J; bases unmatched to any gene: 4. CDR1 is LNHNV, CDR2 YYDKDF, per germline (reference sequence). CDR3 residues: CATSSETGHYGYTF. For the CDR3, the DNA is TGTGCCACCAGCAGTGAGACAGGGCACTATGGCTACACCTTC. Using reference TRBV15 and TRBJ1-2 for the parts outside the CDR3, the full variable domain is DAMVIQNPRYQVTQFGKPVTLSCSQTLNHNVMYWYQQKSSQAPKLLFHYYDKDFNNEADTPDNFQSRRPNTSFCFLDIRSPGLGDTAMYLCATSSETGHYGYTFGSGTRLTVV.

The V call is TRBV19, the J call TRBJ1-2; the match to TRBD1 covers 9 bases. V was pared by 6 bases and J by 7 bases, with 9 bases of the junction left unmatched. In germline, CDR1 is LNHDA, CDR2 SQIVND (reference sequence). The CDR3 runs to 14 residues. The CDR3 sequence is CASSPPGQGFGYTF. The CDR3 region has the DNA TGTGCCAGTAGCCCACCGGGACAGGGTTTTGGCTACACCTTC. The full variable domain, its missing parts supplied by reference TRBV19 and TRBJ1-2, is DGGITQSPKYLFRKEGQNVTLSCEQNLNHDAMYWYRQDPGQGLRLIYYSQIVNDFQKGDIAEGYSVSREKKESFPLTVTSAQKNPTAFYLCASSPPGQGFGYTFGSGTRLTVV.

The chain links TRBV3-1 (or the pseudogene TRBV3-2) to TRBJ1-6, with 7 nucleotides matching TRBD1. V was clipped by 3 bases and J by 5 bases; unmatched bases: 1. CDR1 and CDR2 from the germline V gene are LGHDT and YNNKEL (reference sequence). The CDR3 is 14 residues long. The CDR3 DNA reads TGTGCCAGCAGCCAGGGACAGAATAATTCACCCCTCCACTTT. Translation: CASSQGQNNSPLHF.

The CDR3 loop reads CAWSVGTGVEKLFF. The CDR3 DNA is TGTGCCTGGAGTGTGGGGACAGGGGTAGAAAAACTGTTTTTT. The J gene is TRBJ1-4, the V gene TRBV30; 10 bases line up with TRBD1. This CDR3 spans 14 amino acids. Germline lookup yields CDR1 GTSNPN and CDR2 SVGIG (reference sequence). Trimming cost V 0 bases and J 8 bases; bases outside gene matches: 3.

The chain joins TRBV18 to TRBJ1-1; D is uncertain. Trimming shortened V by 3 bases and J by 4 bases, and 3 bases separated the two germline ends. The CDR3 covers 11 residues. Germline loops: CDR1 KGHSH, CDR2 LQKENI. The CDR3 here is CASSPRTEAFF. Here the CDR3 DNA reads TGTGCCAGCTCACCTCGCACTGAAGCTTTCTTT.